This T cell receptor beta chain was found in a study of blood T cell repertoires in COVID-19. Study-wide context: T cells, B-cell-depleted T cells, or PBMCs provided the cDNA or gDNA that served as material.

This CDR3 is built from 17 residues. Germline loops: CDR1 LGHNA, CDR2 YSLEER. V was pared by 0 bases and J by 3 bases, with 9 bases of the junction left unmatched. The assay was immunoSEQ multiplex PCR, and TCRdb's table has in-frame clones only and misses some. The profile shows about 310,000 clones, about nine tenths of them singletons. This study enrolled people aged about 18 to 100 from about two dozen US geographic areas. The source of this sequence is a woman under 30 who had recovered from COVID-19. This chain connects TRBV4-3 to TRBJ2-7; 9 bases are shared with TRBD1. Sequences were obtained from PBMCs or T cells enriched from blood (not recorded which). The CDR3 DNA sequence: TGCGCCAGCAGCCAAGATCCCCCGACAGGGGGTATCTACGAGCAGTACTTC. Amino acids: CASSQDPPTGGIYEQYF.